The 14 T cell receptor beta chains below were found in one sample sequenced in a study of blood T cell repertoires in COVID-19. Data came from immunoSEQ multiplex PCR; TCRdb stores just in-frame clones and leaves some out. This sample has roughly 110,000 clones; more than 70% occur once, and the top ten carry around 4.4%. Sequencing was done on a sample of peripheral blood. The receptor set was obtained from a human donor in a cohort sampled during active COVID-19.

V gene TRBV28 combines with J gene TRBJ2-3; a possible D gene is TRBD2 (6 bases). The CDR3 consists of 15 residues. Trimming shortened V by 4 bases and J by 1 base, and 12 bases separated the two germline ends. CDR1 and CDR2 (germline): MDHEN, SYDVKM. CDR3 nucleotides: TGTGCCAGCAGTTACCCGGGACTCCGCACAGATACGCAGTATTTT. Its protein product is CASSYPGLRTDTQYF. Full variable domain (rest looked up from reference TRBV28 and TRBJ2-3): DVKVTQSSRYLVKRTGEKVFLECVQDMDHENMFWYRQDPGLGLRLIYFSYDVKMKEKGDIPEGYSVSREKKERFSLILESASTNQTSMYLCASSYPGLRTDTQYFGPGTRLTVL.

This chain uses TRBV7-3 with TRBJ2-3, with D possibly TRBD2 on 5 matching bases. This CDR3 comprises 17 residues. V lost 6 bases to trimming and J lost 1 base, with 20 bases between them. Germline-derived CDR1 and CDR2 are SGHTA and FQGTGA. CDR3 nucleotides: TGTGCCAGCAGTTGTCCTTCTCCCAGCGGAGGCACAGATACGCAGTATTTT. It encodes CASSCPSPSGGTDTQYF.

Regarding this clone: Germline is not matched at one junction end, which may reflect a read error. The V and J genes are TRBV11-2 and TRBJ2-3; 8 bases line up with TRBD2. CDR1 and CDR2 (germline): SGHAT, FQNNGV. The CDR3 length is 14 residues. The CDR3 here is CASSTLTQGYSGAF. The CDR3 region has the DNA TGTGCCAGCAGCACTCTCACACAGGGCTATAGCGGGGCTTTT. Full variable domain (rest looked up from reference TRBV11-2 and TRBJ2-3): EAGVAQSPRYKIIEKRQSVAFWCNPISGHATLYWYQQILGQGPKLLIQFQNNGVVDDSQLPKDRFSAERLKGVDSTLKIQPAKLEDSAVYLCASSTLTQGYSGAFGPGTRLTVL.

CDR3 protein: CASSLNSGSEAFF. The CDR3 nucleotides read TGTGCCAGCAGCTTAAACTCAGGATCTGAAGCTTTCTTT. The chain couples TRBV6-5 to TRBJ1-1; the D is unclear. The CDR3 totals 13 residues. The ends were cut back, 6 bases at V and 6 bases at J, with 14 bases in the middle. Germline-derived CDR1 and CDR2 are MNHEY and SVGAGI.

A note on this clone: Other DNA sequences within the sample encode an identical CDR3. The chain recombines TRBV7-3 with TRBJ1-1; TRBD1 aligns across 8 bases. This CDR3 has 15 residues. The V gene end was trimmed by 5 bases and the J gene end by 0 bases; junction bases not matched to a gene: 5. CDR1 is SGHTA, CDR2 FQGTGA, per germline. CDR3 protein: CASSPGTGMNTEAFF. The CDR3 nucleotides read TGTGCCAGCAGCCCGGGGACAGGTATGAACACTGAAGCTTTCTTT.

The CDR3 DNA follows: TGTGCCAGCAGCTTGAGGGGGAACTATGGCTACACCTTC. Protein product: CASSLRGNYGYTF. The chain links TRBV5-4 to TRBJ1-2; a possible D gene is TRBD1 (6 bases). V dropped 1 base and J dropped 2 bases, with 6 bases sitting between them. The CDR3 has 13 residues. The germline gives CDR1 SGHNT, CDR2 YYREEE (reference sequence).

The rearrangement uses TRBV27 and TRBJ2-7; the D gene is possibly TRBD1 (8 bases). This CDR3 comprises 17 residues. CDR1 is MNHEY, CDR2 SMNVEV, per germline (reference sequence). Trimming stripped 6 bases from V and 6 bases from J, with 27 bases between. The CDR3 loop reads CASRPQGAGVLNGEQYV. The DNA of the CDR3 is TGTGCCAGCAGACCTCAGGGGGCGGGAGTTCTCAATGGCGAGCAGTACGTC.

The rearrangement uses TRBV18 and TRBJ1-4; 8 bases are a match to TRBD1. The germline CDR1 and CDR2 sequences are KGHSH and LQKENI. This CDR3 contains 14 residues. The J segment lost 7 bases and the V segment lost 3 bases, leaving 4 bases of the junction unmatched. Here the CDR3 DNA reads TGTGCCAGCTCACCCCAGGGGGCGCGTGAAAAACTGTTTTTT. Translated: CASSPQGAREKLFF.

As DNA, the CDR3 is TGTGCCAGCACCGGAGGGCCTAGAGAGACCCAGTACTTC. It is translated as CASTGGPRETQYF. The V and J genes are TRBV6-6 and TRBJ2-5; a possible D gene is TRBD2 (6 bases). This CDR3 contains 13 residues. The V and J ends lost 7 bases and 4 bases respectively, with 13 bases between them. The germline gives CDR1 MNHNY, CDR2 SVGAGI (reference sequence).

The chain is built from TRBV7-3 and TRBJ2-2; TRBD2 is a possible D gene (6 bases). Deletions cut 5 bases from V and 0 bases from J, with 10 bases between. Per germline, CDR1 SGHTA and CDR2 FQGTGA. This CDR3 contains 15 residues. DNA for the CDR3: TGTGCCAGCAGCGAGCGGGCTACGAACACCGGGGAGCTGTTTTTT. This encodes CASSERATNTGELFF.

The chain uses TRBV10-1 and TRBJ1-5; D remains ambiguous. CDR1 is WNHNN and CDR2 is SYGVQD in the germline V gene (reference sequence). V was trimmed by 6 bases and J by 4 bases, leaving 10 bases between them. The CDR3 has 13 residues. The CDR3 DNA reads TGCGCCAGCAGGGGAGGACTAAATCAGCCCCAGCATTTT. Translated, it gives CASRGGLNQPQHF.

V usage is TRBV18 and J usage is TRBJ1-5; weak D call: TRBD1 (5 bases). The V end was cut by 3 bases, the J end by 1 base, with 13 bases between. The V gene's germline CDR1 is KGHSH and CDR2 LQKENI. CDR3 length: 16 residues. CDR3 in DNA: TGTGCCAGCTCACCCTCCGTACAGGCAAGCAATCAGCCCCAGCATTTT. As protein: CASSPSVQASNQPQHF. Together with reference TRBV18 and TRBJ1-5, the CDR3 gives the full variable domain: NAGVMQNPRHLVRRRGQEARLRCSPMKGHSHVYWYRQLPEEGLKFMVYLQKENIIDESGMPKERFSAEFPKEGPSILRIQQVVRGDSAAYFCASSPSVQASNQPQHFGDGTRLSIL.

The J gene is TRBJ1-3, the V gene TRBV7-2, with D unclear. The V gene lost 5 bases and the J gene lost 2 bases, with 13 bases spanning the gap. Germline values: CDR1 SGHTA, CDR2 FQGNSA. The CDR3 consists of 15 residues. CDR3 sequence (DNA): TGTGCCAGCAGCAACAGCCTGACCCCTGGAAACACCATATATTTT. Protein: CASSNSLTPGNTIYF.

The chain employs TRBV11-2 and TRBJ2-7, with 7 nucleotides matching TRBD2. Germline CDR1 reads SGHAT; CDR2 reads FQNNGV. V was pared by 2 bases and J by 4 bases, with 8 bases of the junction left unmatched. This CDR3 comprises 15 residues. Here the CDR3 reads CASSLSDTSEYEQYV. CDR3 in DNA: TGTGCCAGCAGCTTATCAGATACTAGCGAGTACGAGCAGTACGTC.